Each of the 16 T cell receptor beta chains below was sequenced from the same sample in a study of cytomegalovirus exposure and HLA in healthy donors (TCRdb year 2017). Library preparation employed the immunoSEQ multiplex PCR assay. TCRdb mirrors the immuneACCESS table, restricted to in-frame sequences. Some clones are absent from its copies; in checked studies, under half trace to an unresolved V gene, and the reason for the others is unknown. This sample comprises some 60,000 clones, around 96% of them detected only once. Approximately 0.9% of the sample lies in the top ten. Sequenced: PBMCs. Receptors were obtained from a man between 18 and 35 years old in good health and CMV-seronegative.

This chain connects TRBV18 to TRBJ1-5; perhaps TRBD1 as D (5 bases). The V end lost 6 bases, the J end lost 7 bases, and 13 bases lay between the germline ends. Germline V gene data show CDR1 as KGHSH and CDR2 as LQKENI. This CDR3 is built from 13 residues. CDR3 nucleotide sequence: TGTGCCAGCTCGTCGGACAACCAACAGCCCCAGCATTTT. Its protein product is CASSSDNQQPQHF.

The chain links TRBV14 to TRBJ2-1, with TRBD1 identical over 9 bases. This CDR3 is built from 15 residues. V was clipped by 4 bases and J by 8 bases; unmatched bases: 9. Germline V gene data show CDR1 as SGHDN and CDR2 as FVKESK. The DNA for the CDR3 is TGTGCCAGCAGCCTGTCCCGGGACAGGGTCGATGAGCAGTTCTTC. Protein product: CASSLSRDRVDEQFF.

The rearrangement links TRBV27 to TRBJ2-2, with D possibly matching TRBD1 (5 bases). The CDR3 sequence is 16 residues long. Trimming shortened V by 5 bases and J by 8 bases, and 21 bases separated the two germline ends. Germline V gives CDR1 MNHEY, CDR2 SMNVEV (reference sequence). DNA for the CDR3: TGTGCCAGCAGTACCTATCTTCTTCAGGGTAGGGGGGAGCTGTTTTTT. Its translation is CASSTYLLQGRGELFF.

This chain uses TRBV15 with TRBJ2-4; D possibly corresponds to TRBD2 (6 bases). V shed 0 bases and J shed 9 bases, with 15 bases lying between them. CDR3 size: 15 residues. Germline V gene lookup returns CDR1 LNHNV and CDR2 YYDKDF (reference sequence). The CDR3 loop reads CATSRDRSGSSIQYF. DNA of the CDR3: TGTGCCACCAGCAGAGATCGTAGCGGCTCCTCCATTCAGTACTTC.

The rearrangement links TRBV7-2 to TRBJ1-1; D is possibly TRBD1 (6 bases). CDR3 length: 13 amino acids. Germline CDR1 SGHTA, CDR2 FQGNSA. The ends were cut back, 7 bases at V and 2 bases at J, with 11 bases in the middle. CDR3 residues: CASTTGSNTEAFF. CDR3 bases: TGTGCCAGCACCACAGGGTCAAACACTGAAGCTTTCTTT.

This clone was seen once. The CDR3 DNA follows: TGTGCCAGCAGCAACGACAGGGGTCGTGGGTCCTACGAGCAGTACTTC. This codes for CASSNDRGRGSYEQYF. V and J are TRBV7-9 and TRBJ2-7; TRBD1 aligns across 8 bases. CDR1 and CDR2 (germline): SEHNR, FQNEAQ (reference sequence). The CDR3 runs to 16 residues. Losses at the gene ends were 5 bases for V and 1 base for J; bases not matched to a gene: 10.

This chain connects TRBV5-6 to TRBJ2-7; no definite D call. The CDR3 consists of 13 residues. Germline V gene lookup returns CDR1 SGHDT and CDR2 YYEEEE. Trimming took off 6 bases at V and 7 bases at J, with 17 bases between the two ends. The CDR3 is CASTERGVREQYF. CDR3 bases: TGTGCCAGCACGGAGCGAGGAGTGAGGGAGCAGTACTTC.

This chain uses TRBV14 with TRBJ1-3, with TRBD1 as a possible D gene (5 bases). The ends were cut back, 2 bases at V and 2 bases at J, with 16 bases in the middle. Germline CDR1 is SGHDN and CDR2 is FVKESK. The CDR3 extends over 17 amino acids. The CDR3 protein is CASSQTGWRVPGNTIYF. The DNA for the CDR3 is TGTGCCAGCAGCCAAACAGGTTGGAGGGTTCCTGGAAACACCATATATTTT.

The chain joins TRBV30 to TRBJ2-5; tentatively, D is TRBD2 (6 bases). CDR3 length: 13 amino acids. In germline, CDR1 is GTSNPN, CDR2 SVGIG (reference sequence). V lost 1 base and J 5 bases, leaving 11 bases between the germline ends. The CDR3 DNA sequence: TGTGCCTGGAGTGCCAGCGGGTGGGAGACCCAGTACTTC. This gives the protein CAWSASGWETQYF.

This clone showed up just once. The chain employs TRBV11-2 and TRBJ1-1; D gene ambiguous. Germline V gene data show CDR1 as SGHAT and CDR2 as FQNNGV. Trimming pared 6 bases from V and 3 bases from J, leaving 5 bases between. This CDR3 is 11 amino acids long. CDR3 nucleotides: TGTGCCAGCAGGGGAGACACTGAAGCTTTCTTT. Translated, it gives CASRGDTEAFF.

CDR3 DNA: TGCGCCAGCAGTGAGTCTGTGGCGGGGGCCCTACCACAAGAGACCCAGTACTTC. Its protein is CASSESVAGALPQETQYF. This chain joins TRBV10-2 and TRBJ2-5, with D possibly matching TRBD2 (7 bases). The CDR3 is made up of 18 amino acids. Germline V gene sequence: CDR1 WSHSY, CDR2 SAAADI. V lost 0 bases and J 2 bases, leaving 19 bases between the germline ends.

V gene TRBV6-1 combines with J gene TRBJ2-1; TRBD2 is a possible D gene (7 bases). Germline V gene sequence: CDR1 MNHNS, CDR2 SASEGT. This CDR3 has 13 amino acids. The ends were cut back, 6 bases at V and 8 bases at J, with 14 bases in the middle. The CDR3 region has the DNA TGTGCCAGCAGGAGGTGGGGGGGCGATGAGCAGTTCTTC. Translating it yields CASRRWGGDEQFF.

With respect to this clone: At one of its ends the junction is not consistent with the germline gene, which may arise from a read error. The chain combines TRBV16 with TRBJ2-7; tentatively, D is TRBD1 (5 bases). CDR3 length: 12 residues. Per germline, CDR1 KGHSY and CDR2 FQNENV. CDR3 in amino acids: CASSQDRYDQYF. CDR3 in DNA: TGTGCCAGCAGCCAAGACAGATACGATCAGTACTTC.

The chain uses TRBV18 and TRBJ2-3, with TRBD2 as a possible D gene (6 bases). CDR3 length: 14 residues. The V gene's germline CDR1 is KGHSH and CDR2 LQKENI. Trimming stripped 1 base from V and 4 bases from J, with 9 bases between. CDR3 residues: CASSPLAAADTQYF. The DNA for the CDR3 is TGTGCCAGCTCACCACTAGCGGCGGCAGATACGCAGTATTTT.

This chain connects TRBV7-9 to TRBJ2-1; 7 bases fit TRBD2. CDR3 length: 16 amino acids. V shed 3 bases and J 9 bases; nucleotides not matched to a gene: 14. Germline CDR1 is SEHNR and CDR2 is FQNEAQ (reference sequence). The CDR3 loop is CASSFQMAGVHREQFF. CDR3 nucleotides: TGTGCCAGCAGCTTTCAGATGGCGGGAGTTCACCGTGAGCAGTTCTTC.

This rearrangement joins TRBV7-9 to TRBJ1-2, with D possibly being TRBD1 (5 bases). The CDR3 length is 13 residues. V was clipped by 5 bases and J by 5 bases, with 12 bases between them. Germline V gene data show CDR1 as SEHNR and CDR2 as FQNEAQ (reference sequence). CDR3 protein: CASSQVRGYGYTF. In nucleotides, the CDR3 is TGTGCCAGCAGCCAGGTTAGGGGATATGGCTACACCTTC.